The rows below give T cell receptor beta chains drawn from one sample of a study of T-cell reconstitution after alpha-beta-depleted transplantation in children. TCRdb reprocessed the PCR reads via MiXCR and lists one record per CDR3 protein. Seen here are roughly 570,000 distinct CDR3 sequences, 25% to 30% observed once, and the top ten hold 36%. The specimen comprised PBMCs, sampled before TCRalphabeta/CD19-depleted stem cell transplant. The receptors were sampled from a boy in the first two years of life with Wiskott-Aldrich syndrome, due to receive a stem cell transplant. Each CDR3 is given with its conserved first and last residue. A D gene is named only where the DNA matches it firmly. Only some rows state a clone size, as once, few, many or a class for expanded clones.

d_gene	j_gene	v_gene	abundance	CDR3aa	CDR3nt
TRBD2	TRBJ2-3	TRBV5-1	few	CASSGGLASITDTQYF	TGCGCCAGCAGCGGGGGACTAGCCAGTATCACAGATACGCAGTATTTT
.	TRBJ2-1	TRBV7-9	few	CASSLVLLAGVGAEFF	TGTGCCAGCAGCTTAGTTTTGCTAGCCGGGGTAGGAGCTGAGTTCTTC
.	TRBJ2-7	TRBV5-1	.	CASSWTAESYEQYF	TGCGCCAGCAGCTGGACAGCGGAGTCCTACGAGCAGTACTTC
.	TRBJ2-5	TRBV29-1	few	CSVVVQIQETQYF	TGCAGCGTTGTTGTCCAGATCCAAGAGACCCAGTACTTC
.	TRBJ2-6	TRBV20-1	.	CSARDHRGTGANVLTF	TGCAGTGCTAGAGACCACCGGGGGACTGGGGCCAACGTCCTGACTTTC
TRBD2	TRBJ2-7	TRBV5-1	.	CASSTEREGQYEQYF	TGCGCCAGCAGCACGGAGCGGGAGGGCCAATACGAGCAGTACTTC
TRBD2	TRBJ2-5	TRBV2	.	CASSPWASGPQETQYF	TGTGCCAGCAGCCCGTGGGCTAGCGGGCCTCAAGAGACCCAGTACTTC
TRBD2	TRBJ2-1	TRBV5-1	few	CASSLGAGGGNEQFF	TGCGCCAGCAGCTTGGGAGCGGGAGGGGGAAATGAGCAGTTCTTC
TRBD2	TRBJ2-4	TRBV4-1	.	CASSQERVASGIAKNIQYF	TGCGCCAGCAGCCAAGAAAGGGTTGCTAGCGGGATAGCCAAAAACATTCAGTACTTC
.	TRBJ2-2	TRBV5-1	.	CASSWGLPNTGELFF	TGCGCCAGCAGCTGGGGACTCCCGAACACCGGGGAGCTGTTTTTT
.	TRBJ1-6	TRBV28	few	CASSLAARNSPLHF	TGTGCCAGCAGTTTGGCAGCCCGGAATTCACCCCTCCACTTT
.	TRBJ2-7	TRBV5-1	few	CASTTGPGYEQYF	TGCGCCAGCACCACAGGACCCGGCTACGAGCAGTACTTC
TRBD1	TRBJ1-1	TRBV5-1	.	CASSLEGQIMNTEAFF	TGCGCCAGCAGCTTGGAGGGACAGATCATGAACACTGAAGCTTTCTTT
.	TRBJ1-1	TRBV5-8	few	CASSFQIVATEAFF	TGTGCCAGCAGCTTTCAGATCGTGGCCACTGAAGCTTTCTTT